This T cell receptor beta chain was observed in a study of Ad26.COV2.S vaccination and SARS-CoV-2 variants. Study details: Donor was in the COV1001 Ad26.COV2.S trial arm. Findings of the study overall: In TCR breadth and depth analyses, total T cell responses may have been underestimated. Ad26.COV2.S recipients had broader spike-specific TCRs (P = 0.0014). There was reportedly substantial breadth in spike-specific CD8+ and CD4+ T cell responses after vaccination.

This clone was counted a few times. The target antigen is unknown. The CDR3 totals 14 residues. V was pared by 4 bases and J by 6 bases, with 7 bases of the junction left unmatched. The V gene's germline CDR1 is SGHDT and CDR2 YYEEEE. Sequenced by immunoSEQ multiplex PCR; TCRdb stores in-frame clones only, minus some. Here the sample spans 350,000 to 500,000 clones, 90% being singletons. As for treatment: 15 to 20 received Ad26.COV2.S at low or high dose, single or two shots; five or six received placebo; per-sample allocation not given. Sampling occurred on day 63 after the first vaccine or placebo injection.

The chain carries TRBV5-6 and TRBJ1-2; the match to TRBD1 covers 9 bases. The receptor was isolated from a person aged 18-60 years who received the Ad26.COV2.S COVID-19 vaccine or a placebo. The starting material was peripheral blood, obtained in a trial of Ad26.COV2.S vaccine versus placebo. The chain's CDR3 is CASSTGQGNHGYTF. The CDR3 region has the DNA TGTGCCAGCAGCACCGGACAGGGGAATCATGGCTACACCTTC. The full variable domain, completed using reference TRBV5-6 and TRBJ1-2, is DAGVTQSPTHLIKTRGQQVTLRCSPKSGHDTVSWYQQALGQGPQFIFQYYEEEERQRGNFPDRFSGHQFPNYSSELNVNALLLGDSALYLCASSTGQGNHGYTFGSGTRLTVV.